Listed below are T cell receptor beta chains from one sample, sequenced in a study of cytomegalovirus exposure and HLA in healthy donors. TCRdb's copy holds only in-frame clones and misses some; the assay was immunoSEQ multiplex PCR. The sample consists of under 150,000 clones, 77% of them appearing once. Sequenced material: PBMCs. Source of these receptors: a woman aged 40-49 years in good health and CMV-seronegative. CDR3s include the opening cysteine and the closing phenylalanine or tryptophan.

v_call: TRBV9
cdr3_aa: CASSVRGNGNTIYF

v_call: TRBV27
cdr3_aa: CASSRPGVNTEAFF

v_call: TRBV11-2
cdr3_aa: CASRQDRGSYEQYF

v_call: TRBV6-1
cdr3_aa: CASSESPRGVQETQYF

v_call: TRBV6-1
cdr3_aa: CASSEEASGGISSYEQYF

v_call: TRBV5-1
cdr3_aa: CASTISENTEAFF

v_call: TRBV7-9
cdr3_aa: CASSLEGAGNQPQHF

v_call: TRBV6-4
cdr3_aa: CASKRQGSYNEQFF

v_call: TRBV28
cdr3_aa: CASNPHDRVGDTQYF

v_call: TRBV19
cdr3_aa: CASSIKGVRSGAFF

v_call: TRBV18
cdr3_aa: CASSLSSGNTEAFF

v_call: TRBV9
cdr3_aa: CASSVEGRGLTDTQYF

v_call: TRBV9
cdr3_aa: CASSGNRSLSEQYF

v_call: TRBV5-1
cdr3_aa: CASSLAGIEAFF

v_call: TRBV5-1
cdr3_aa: CASSHGLAGGTDTQYF

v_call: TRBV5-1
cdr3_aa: CASSLAVLAGSYEQYF

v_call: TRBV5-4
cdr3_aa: CASSRGQGGTGELFF

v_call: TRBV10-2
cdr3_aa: CASSLRQDNQPQHF

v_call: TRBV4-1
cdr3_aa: CASSQDPLGGGYEQYF

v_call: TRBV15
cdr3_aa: CATSRVGTTASNQPQHF

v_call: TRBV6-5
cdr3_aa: CASSYSRAAGELFF

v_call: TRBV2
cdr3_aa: CASKSPPGNTEAFF

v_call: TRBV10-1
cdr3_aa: CASSGTSGGVYNEQFF

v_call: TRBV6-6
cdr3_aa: CASRVMGREEAFF

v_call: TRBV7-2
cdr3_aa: CASSPGLAGRFF

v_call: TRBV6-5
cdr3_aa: CASSYSSLNTEAFF

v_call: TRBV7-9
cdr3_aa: CASSLEQGNSPLHF

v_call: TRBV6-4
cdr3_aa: CASTLHPDMNTEAFF